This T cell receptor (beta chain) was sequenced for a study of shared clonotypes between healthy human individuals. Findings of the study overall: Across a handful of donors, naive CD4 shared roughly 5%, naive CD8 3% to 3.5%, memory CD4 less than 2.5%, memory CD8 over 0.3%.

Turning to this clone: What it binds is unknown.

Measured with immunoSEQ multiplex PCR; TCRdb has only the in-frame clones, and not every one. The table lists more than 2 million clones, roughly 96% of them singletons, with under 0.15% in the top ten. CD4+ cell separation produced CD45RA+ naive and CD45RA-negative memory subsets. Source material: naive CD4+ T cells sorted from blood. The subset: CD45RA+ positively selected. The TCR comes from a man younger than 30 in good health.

In nucleotides, the CDR3 is TGTGCCAGTAGTATCGGAGACAGGGGGAGGAATGAGCAGTTCTTC. This encodes CASSIGDRGRNEQFF. V usage is TRBV19 and J usage is TRBJ2-1; 9 nucleotides line up with TRBD1. The germline gives CDR1 LNHDA, CDR2 SQIVND (reference sequence). V shed 3 bases, J shed 7 bases, and the junction held 7 bases outside the gene matches. CDR3 length equals 15 residues.